This TCR beta chain was observed in a study of vaccination effects on CD4 cells after COVID-19. Before any sequencing was done, the ViraFEST assay used viral peptide pools to expand antigen-specific CD4+ T cells. Culturing for approximately 10 days preceded CD4+ T cell isolation. None of these healthy vaccinees had been infected with SARS-CoV-2 before vaccination. V gave up 5 bases and J gave up 6 bases; unmatched junction bases: 5. The V gene's germline CDR1 is LNHNV and CDR2 YYDKDF (reference sequence). There are 14 residues in the CDR3. On this clone itself: Its antigen is undetermined.

The method was immunoSEQ multiplex PCR; TCRdb's version includes in-frame clones alone and lacks a portion of them. Of 30,000 to 35,000 clones listed, more than 70% are singletons. The chain couples TRBV15 to TRBJ2-7; the match to TRBD1 covers 12 bases. Sequencing was performed on CD4+ T cells from PBMCs cultured with HCoV-OC43 spike peptides, taken before COVID-19 vaccination. Subset reported: HCoV-OC43 spike overlapping peptide pool stimulation. The clonotype originates from a human donor who received a COVID-19 vaccine. The CDR3 protein is CATSGDRGQFEQYF. Here the CDR3 DNA reads TGTGCCACCAGCGGGGACAGGGGGCAGTTCGAGCAGTACTTC.